Below are 18 T cell receptor beta chains sequenced from a single sample in a study of molecular identifiers for immune sequencing clone quantification. MiXCR, applied by TCRdb to the PCR reads, yields one record per CDR3 protein. The data hold over 55,000 distinct CDR3 sequences, with roughly 17% observed a single time. The sample was naive CD8+ T cells from blood, with Jurkat cell RNA spiked in. Subset denoted: FACS-sorted CD8+CD4-CCR7+CD45RA+ naive T cells. The receptors originated from a human donor in good health. Some libraries in this study had Jurkat cell RNA spiked in.

This clonotype was found many times. The CDR3 coding sequence is TGCAGCGTTGGGACTCCTTACGAGCAGTACTTC. Its translation is CSVGTPYEQYF. This chain connects TRBV29-1 to TRBJ2-7; the D gene is possibly TRBD2 (5 bases). The V gene lost 4 bases and the J gene lost 4 bases, with 8 bases spanning the gap. The CDR3 has 11 amino acids. Germline V gene data show CDR1 as SQVTM and CDR2 as ANQGSEA.

Many counts were recorded for this clonotype. The chain employs TRBV7-2 and TRBJ2-7; TRBD2 matches 8 bases. CDR1 and CDR2 (germline): SGHTA, FQGNSA. The CDR3 consists of 16 residues. Trimming removed 1 base from V and 5 bases from J; junction bases left unmatched: 10. The DNA for the CDR3 is TGTGCCAGCAGCTTAGTCTTGGACGGGGGGGCCAACGAGCAGTACTTC. Its translation: CASSLVLDGGANEQYF.

The chain is built from TRBV7-9 and TRBJ2-5; 8 bases fit TRBD1. Trimming cost V 1 base and J 3 bases; bases outside gene matches: 7. This CDR3 spans 16 amino acids. Germline V gene data show CDR1 as SEHNR and CDR2 as FQNEAQ (reference sequence). Here the CDR3 reads CASSLDIATGEETQYF. CDR3 bases: TGTGCCAGCAGCTTAGATATCGCGACAGGGGAAGAGACCCAGTACTTC.

This clonotype was seen ten or more times. The V gene is TRBV29-1, the J gene TRBJ2-7; TRBD1 is a possible D gene (5 bases). V shed 4 bases and J shed 3 bases, with 10 bases lying between them. CDR1 and CDR2 from the germline V gene are SQVTM and ANQGSEA. This CDR3 has 12 amino acids. CDR3 sequence reads: CSVVGVSYEQYF. The CDR3 DNA sequence: TGCAGCGTTGTAGGGGTCAGCTACGAGCAGTACTTC.

Concerning this clonotype itself: A read error may account for a junction end that differs from germline. This sequence joins TRBV12-5 and TRBJ2-2, with 13 bases matching TRBD2. This CDR3 comprises 15 residues. CDR1 is LGHNT and CDR2 is FRNRAP in the germline V gene. This CDR3 is CANGLGLAGPGELFF. CDR3 nucleotides: TGTGCTAATGGTTTGGGACTAGCGGGACCCGGGGAGCTGTTTTTT.

The chain carries TRBV13 and TRBJ2-3; 8 bases fit TRBD2. V shed 4 bases, J shed 5 bases, and the junction held 8 bases outside the gene matches. CDR1 and CDR2 (germline): PRHDT, FYEKMQ (reference sequence). The CDR3 length is 15 residues. The CDR3 sequence: CASSSTGGRQDTQYF. The CDR3 DNA sequence: TGTGCCAGCAGCTCCACTGGCGGGAGGCAAGATACGCAGTATTTT.

This clonotype was counted only a few times. The chain joins TRBV30 to TRBJ2-1; maybe TRBD1 (5 bases). This CDR3 contains 10 residues. Germline lookup yields CDR1 GTSNPN and CDR2 SVGIG (reference sequence). Trimming took off 5 bases at V and 8 bases at J, with 7 bases between the two ends. CDR3 nucleotide sequence: TGTGCCTGGGGGGCATATGAGCAGTTCTTC. Translating gives CAWGAYEQFF.

Many counts were recorded for this clonotype. The chain uses TRBV27 and TRBJ2-7; 10 bases are shared with TRBD1. Germline CDR1 and CDR2: MNHEY and SMNVEV (reference sequence). The CDR3 has 15 residues. After removal of 3 bases from V and 5 bases from J, the junction contained 7 bases not matched to a gene. The CDR3 sequence is CASSLSGTGVHEQYF. The DNA for the CDR3 is TGTGCCAGCAGTTTGTCCGGGACAGGGGTCCACGAGCAGTACTTC.

In its sample, this clonotype was seen a few times. This rearrangement joins TRBV28 to TRBJ1-1; 9 positions agree with TRBD1. Trimming at V came to 6 bases and at J to 2 bases, leaving 10 bases not matched to a gene. This CDR3 contains 16 residues. Germline V lookup: CDR1 MDHEN, CDR2 SYDVKM. CDR3 sequence reads: CASSNPTGGDNTEAFF. The CDR3 DNA reads TGTGCCAGCAGCAACCCGACAGGGGGGGATAACACTGAAGCTTTCTTT.

In its sample, this clonotype was seen many times. V is TRBV29-1 and J is TRBJ2-7; 8 nucleotides match TRBD1. The trim removed 2 bases at V and 6 bases at J, leaving 6 bases unmatched. The CDR3 length is 13 residues. Germline lookup yields CDR1 SQVTM and CDR2 ANQGSEA. The CDR3 protein is CSVERQGTSEQYF. CDR3 DNA sequence: TGCAGCGTTGAACGACAGGGGACCAGCGAGCAGTACTTC.

A note on this clonotype: This clone may be a read error of a much larger clone one base away. The chain employs TRBV7-6 and TRBJ2-1, with a weak D call TRBD2 (5 bases). Germline-derived CDR1 and CDR2 are SGHVS and FNYEAQ. The CDR3 runs 16 residues. CDR3 sequence reads: CASSLDERQTYDEQFF. Here the CDR3 DNA reads TGTGCCAGCAGCTTAGACGAGCGGCAAACCTACGATGAGCAGTTCTTC.

The table lists this clonotype with many counts. The CDR3 DNA follows: TGTGCCAGCAGCCCGACAGGGAACACTGAAGCTTTCTTT. Protein product: CASSPTGNTEAFF. The rearrangement links TRBV18 to TRBJ1-1; a possible D gene is TRBD1 (6 bases). Germline-derived CDR1 and CDR2 are KGHSH and LQKENI. This CDR3 contains 13 residues. Trimming removed 8 bases from V and 1 base from J, with 11 bases in between.

In this sample, this clonotype turned up many times. The chain joins TRBV7-6 to TRBJ2-1; 10 bases are a match to TRBD2. Germline CDR1 SGHVS, CDR2 FNYEAQ. The CDR3 sequence is 16 residues long. Trimming at V came to 2 bases and at J to 7 bases, leaving 8 bases not matched to a gene. In nucleotides, the CDR3 is TGTGCCAGCAGCTTACCTCCTAGCGGGAGCAGTAATGAGCAGTTCTTC. Its protein is CASSLPPSGSSNEQFF. Filled out from reference TRBV7-6 and TRBJ2-1, the complete variable domain reads GAGVSQSPRYKVTKRGQDVALRCDPISGHVSLYWYRQALGQGPEFLTYFNYEAQQDKSGLPNDRFSAERPEGSISTLTIQRTEQRDSAMYRCASSLPPSGSSNEQFFGPGTRLTVL.

This clonotype was seen many times. This chain links TRBV4-1 with TRBJ2-4, with 7 bases matching TRBD2. The germline V gene has CDR1 MGHRA and CDR2 YSYEKL. The CDR3 has 17 amino acids. The trim removed 7 bases at V and 4 bases at J, leaving 16 bases unmatched. CDR3 nucleotide sequence: TGCGCCAGCACCCTTCACCCCGTGGGGGGGGAAAAAAACATTCAGTACTTC. Translating it yields CASTLHPVGGEKNIQYF.

Points on this clonotype: Since a much larger clone is just one base distant, this may be a read error. V and J are TRBV7-9 and TRBJ1-1; D gene ambiguous. The germline V gene has CDR1 SEHNR and CDR2 FQNEAQ (reference sequence). The CDR3 spans 14 residues. CDR3 nucleotides: TGTGCCAGCAGCTTGGGCAAAACGAACACTGAAGCTATCTTT. Its translation: CASSLGKTNTEAIF.

This chain joins TRBV27 and TRBJ2-5, with D perhaps matching TRBD2 (5 bases). Between the trimmed V and J ends, which lost 3 bases and 5 bases, there was a span of 10 bases. Germline V gene sequence: CDR1 MNHEY, CDR2 SMNVEV (reference sequence). This CDR3 region has 13 residues. The CDR3 DNA is TGTGCCAGCAGTTTTTTTACGGGGGAGACCCAGTACTTC. It codes for CASSFFTGETQYF.

This clonotype was observed many times. V usage is TRBV6-6 and J usage is TRBJ2-7; D not certain. Germline CDR1 and CDR2: MNHNY and SVGAGI (reference sequence). The V gene lost 0 bases and the J gene lost 0 bases, with 21 bases spanning the gap. This CDR3 has 19 amino acids. In nucleotides, the CDR3 is TGTGCCAGCAGTTACTCCCCCTACCCTACCCTCCTTAGCTCCTACGAGCAGTACTTC. Its protein is CASSYSPYPTLLSSYEQYF.

On this clonotype itself: Given a much more abundant clone one base away, this may be a read error. The rearrangement uses TRBV2 and TRBJ1-1; D gene unclear. Trimming left V 8 bases short and J 6 bases short, with 13 bases between. CDR3 size: 12 residues. Germline-derived CDR1 and CDR2 are SNHLY and FYNNEI. CDR3 residues: CASDSLDPEAFF. For the CDR3, the DNA is TGTGCCAGCGACTCCCTTGACCCTGAAGCTTTCTTT.